Following are 25 T cell receptor beta chains from one sample sequenced in a study of T-cell memory formation after mild COVID-19. TCRdb itself ran the 5' RACE reads through MiXCR, one entry per CDR3 protein. The sample contains nearly 250,000 distinct CDR3 sequences, 15% of which appear only once. The material sequenced was PBMCs or a T cell subset sorted from them (not recorded which). These receptors came from an adult woman who had mild COVID-19 (a few samples of this study predate the infection). Cell type and time point are not known.

This chain joins TRBV7-2 and TRBJ2-4; a weak D match, TRBD1 (6 bases). There are 19 residues in the CDR3. Germline V gene lookup returns CDR1 SGHTA and CDR2 FQGNSA. The V end lost 3 bases, the J end lost 0 bases, and 21 bases lay between the germline ends. The CDR3 loop reads CASSLRSVQGRVAKNIQYF. CDR3 DNA sequence: TGTGCCAGCAGCTTGCGAAGCGTACAGGGTCGAGTAGCCAAAAACATTCAGTACTTC.

The rearrangement joins TRBV29-1 to TRBJ2-3, with 10 bases that match TRBD2. The CDR3 loop spans 15 amino acids. V lost 7 bases and J lost 11; bases outside the gene matches: 18. The V gene's germline CDR1 is SQVTM and CDR2 ANQGSEA. CDR3 sequence: CSALGLAEDGPEQYF. The CDR3 coding sequence is TGCAGCGCCCTAGGACTAGCGGAAGACGGACCCGAGCAGTATTTT.

This clonotype has at least ten counts. The chain carries TRBV5-1 and TRBJ2-5; 12 bases agree with TRBD2. Unmatched junction bases numbered 5, after V lost 5 bases and J lost 3 bases. This CDR3 is built from 15 residues. The V gene's germline CDR1 is SGHRS and CDR2 YFSETQ. CDR3 residues: CASRSGLAGEETQYF. The CDR3 nucleotides are TGCGCCAGCAGATCGGGACTAGCGGGTGAAGAGACCCAGTACTTC.

This clonotype turned up a few times. The chain couples TRBV12-3 or TRBV12-4 to TRBJ2-1, with unresolved D. V shed 6 bases and J shed 6 bases, with 15 bases lying between them. The CDR3 totals 14 residues. The CDR3 here is CASSELAGPNEQFF. CDR3 DNA sequence: TGTGCCAGCAGCGAATTGGCAGGCCCCAATGAGCAGTTCTTC.

This clonotype appeared many times. This chain joins TRBV12-3 or TRBV12-4 and TRBJ2-7; maybe TRBD1 (6 bases). CDR3 size: 13 residues. V shed 6 bases and J shed 1 base, with 10 bases lying between them. The CDR3 is CASRLGQSYEQYF. CDR3 nucleotides: TGTGCCAGCAGGCTTGGACAGTCCTACGAGCAGTACTTC.

The rearrangement joins TRBV5-1 to TRBJ2-3; the D is unclear. The germline CDR1 and CDR2 sequences are SGHRS and YFSETQ. The CDR3 covers 13 residues. The ends were cut back, 4 bases at V and 5 bases at J, with 11 bases in the middle. The CDR3 is CASSPPSGDTQYF. In DNA form, the CDR3 reads TGCGCCAGCAGCCCCCCCTCCGGAGATACGCAGTATTTT.

This clonotype has a handful of counts. The chain's CDR3 is CATSEGKSGSDTQYF. In DNA form, the CDR3 reads TGTGCCACCAGTGAGGGGAAGAGTGGATCAGATACGCAGTATTTT. The V and J genes are TRBV24-1 and TRBJ2-3; D uncertain. With 4 bases removed from V and 4 bases from J, the gap between germline ends came to 14 bases. The length of the CDR3 is 15 residues. Germline V gene lookup returns CDR1 KGHDR and CDR2 SFDVKD.

In its sample, this clonotype was seen a few times. The chain employs TRBV5-1 and TRBJ2-3; D unclear. Germline-derived CDR1 and CDR2 are SGHRS and YFSETQ. V lost 4 bases to trimming and J lost 1 base, with 10 bases between them. This CDR3 region has 14 residues. CDR3 coding DNA: TGCGCCAGCAGCGAAGGAGCCCGCACAGATACGCAGTATTTT. Translation: CASSEGARTDTQYF.

The table lists this clonotype with a few counts. The rearrangement uses TRBV6-6 and TRBJ2-7, with D tentatively TRBD2 (5 bases). Germline assignment: CDR1 MNHNY and CDR2 SVGAGI (reference sequence). This CDR3 contains 14 residues. Trimming pared 1 base from V and 6 bases from J, leaving 13 bases between. CDR3 protein: CASSYFEGAPEQYF. DNA for the CDR3: TGTGCCAGCAGTTACTTCGAGGGCGCGCCCGAGCAGTACTTC.

The chain's CDR3 is CASSMTGGTGANVLTF. CDR3 sequence (DNA): TGTGCCAGCAGCATGACAGGGGGCACTGGGGCCAACGTCCTGACTTTC. The V gene is TRBV11-2, the J gene TRBJ2-6, with 10 positions matching TRBD1. V lost 5 bases and J lost 2; bases outside the gene matches: 3. The CDR3 runs to 16 residues. The germline CDR1 and CDR2 sequences are SGHAT and FQNNGV.

The genes are TRBV27 and TRBJ2-1; TRBD1 matches at 7 bases. Germline V lookup: CDR1 MNHEY, CDR2 SMNVEV (reference sequence). With 7 bases clipped from V and 7 bases from J, the junction kept 13 bases outside the gene matches. CDR3 length: 15 amino acids. CDR3 nucleotides: TGTGCCAGCACCCTCCGACAGGGACACCGGAATGAGCAGTTCTTC. Translated, it gives CASTLRQGHRNEQFF.

The gene calls are TRBV29-1 and TRBJ2-3; 8 positions agree with TRBD1. This CDR3 is 16 amino acids long. Per germline, CDR1 SQVTM and CDR2 ANQGSEA. V gave up 5 bases and J gave up 1 base; unmatched junction bases: 11. The CDR3 spells CSVSGTGRRGTDTQYF. As DNA, the CDR3 is TGCAGCGTTTCCGGGACAGGACGACGGGGCACAGATACGCAGTATTTT.

This clonotype occurred a few times. V and J are TRBV15 and TRBJ2-3; the D is unclear. The CDR3 has 13 residues. Germline V gene data show CDR1 as LNHNV and CDR2 as YYDKDF (reference sequence). The V end lost 7 bases, the J end lost 6 bases, and 14 bases lay between the germline ends. The CDR3 region has the DNA TGTGCCACCACCAGGACGGCTACGGATACGCAGTATTTT. This sequence encodes CATTRTATDTQYF.

The chain couples TRBV7-9 to TRBJ2-1, with 7 bases identical to TRBD1. Germline V gene data show CDR1 as SEHNR and CDR2 as FQNEAQ (reference sequence). This CDR3 contains 14 residues. The J segment lost 8 bases and the V segment lost 4 bases, leaving 8 bases of the junction unmatched. CDR3 nucleotides: TGTGCCAGCAGCTCCTACAGGGGTGGGGATGAGCAGTTCTTC. Translated: CASSSYRGGDEQFF.

This clonotype was seen a handful of times. J is TRBJ1-5 and V is TRBV12-3 or TRBV12-4, with D hard to call. CDR3 length equals 16 residues. V shed 5 bases and J shed 1 base, with 15 bases lying between them. This chain's CDR3 is CASSTRAGASNQPQHF. In nucleotides, the CDR3 is TGTGCCAGCAGTACTCGTGCGGGTGCGAGCAATCAGCCCCAGCATTTT.

The rearrangement uses TRBV24-1 and TRBJ1-1; possibly TRBD1 for D (6 bases). Trimming removed 5 bases at V and 11 bases at J, with 17 bases between. CDR1 KGHDR and CDR2 SFDVKD come from the germline V gene. The CDR3 consists of 13 residues. The CDR3 DNA reads TGTGCCACCAGTGTGGGGGGCGTAGGGGAGGCTTTCTTT. Amino acid sequence: CATSVGGVGEAFF.

This clonotype was observed a handful of times. The chain has TRBV20-1 and TRBJ2-3; D unresolved. The CDR3 is 13 residues long. Germline V lookup: CDR1 DFQATT, CDR2 SNEGSKA (reference sequence). The V gene lost 3 bases and the J gene lost 0 bases, with 7 bases spanning the gap. The CDR3 DNA sequence: TGCAGTGCTAGGCGCGACAGCACAGATACGCAGTATTTT. Amino acids: CSARRDSTDTQYF.

This clonotype was found many times. This chain uses TRBV7-2 with TRBJ2-5; D remains ambiguous. V gave up 3 bases and J gave up 4 bases, with 9 bases separating them. Germline CDR1 reads SGHTA; CDR2 reads FQGNSA. This CDR3 comprises 13 residues. DNA for the CDR3: TGTGCCAGCAGCTTTGGGGTGGTAGAGACCCAGTACTTC. It is translated as CASSFGVVETQYF.

The rearrangement joins TRBV7-8 to TRBJ2-5; 7 bases are shared with TRBD1. This CDR3 region has 15 residues. Trimming at V came to 5 bases and at J to 3 bases, leaving 9 bases not matched to a gene. Germline CDR1 reads SGHVS; CDR2 reads FQNEAQ. CDR3 loop: CASSIAGTVKETQYF. CDR3 nucleotide sequence: TGTGCCAGCAGCATCGCCGGGACAGTAAAAGAGACCCAGTACTTC.

The V call is TRBV6-5, the J call TRBJ2-7; weak D call: TRBD1 (6 bases). The CDR3 spans 14 residues. Germline CDR1 and CDR2: MNHEY and SVGAGI. Trimming took 8 bases from V and 1 from J, leaving 15 bases between them. CDR3 DNA: TGTGCCAGCCATAGTCAGGGGCGATCCTACGAGCAGTACTTC. Protein sequence: CASHSQGRSYEQYF.

This clonotype has just a few counts. This chain uses TRBV9 with TRBJ1-1, with D possibly TRBD1 on 5 matching bases. The germline gives CDR1 SGDLS, CDR2 YYNGEE. The V gene lost 0 bases and the J gene lost 3 bases, with 15 bases spanning the gap. The CDR3 contains 16 residues. The CDR3 region is CASSVGVRVGDTEAFF. Written as DNA, the CDR3 is TGTGCCAGCAGCGTAGGGGTCAGGGTGGGTGACACTGAAGCTTTCTTT. Complete variable domain (other parts from reference TRBV9 and TRBJ1-1): DSGVTQTPKHLITATGQRVTLRCSPRSGDLSVYWYQQSLDQGLQFLIQYYNGEERAKGNILERFSAQQFPDLHSELNLSSLELGDSALYFCASSVGVRVGDTEAFFGQGTRLTVV.

This clonotype has just a few counts. The chain recombines TRBV5-5 with TRBJ2-7; maybe TRBD2 (6 bases). The germline V gene has CDR1 SGHKS and CDR2 YYEKEE (reference sequence). The CDR3 is 16 residues long. V shed 4 bases and J shed 5 bases, with 22 bases lying between them. The CDR3 region has the DNA TGTGCCAGCAGCGTACCTTCGGGCGCGGGAACAGACGAGCAGTACTTC. Translation gives CASSVPSGAGTDEQYF. The complete variable domain, with remaining parts taken from reference TRBV5-5 and TRBJ2-7, reads DAGVTQSPTHLIKTRGQQVTLRCSPISGHKSVSWYQQVLGQGPQFIFQYYEKEERGRGNFPDRFSARQFPNYSSELNVNALLLGDSALYLCASSVPSGAGTDEQYFGPGTRLTVT.

This clonotype occurred many times. This chain joins TRBV5-1 and TRBJ1-4; D is unclear. V lost 0 bases, J lost 8 bases, and 17 bases lay in between. The CDR3 spans 16 residues. Germline V gives CDR1 SGHRS, CDR2 YFSETQ. CDR3 region: CASSLGGSFPSEKLFF. CDR3 in DNA: TGCGCCAGCAGCTTGGGGGGTTCATTCCCGAGCGAAAAACTGTTTTTT.

This clonotype was observed many times. The chain is built from TRBV4-1 and TRBJ1-2; D not resolved. The germline CDR1 and CDR2 sequences are MGHRA and YSYEKL. Trimming stripped 2 bases from V and 2 bases from J, with 12 bases between. The CDR3 is made up of 15 amino acids. The chain's CDR3 is CASSQLFPRNYGYTF. CDR3 coding DNA: TGCGCCAGCAGCCAACTTTTCCCCCGAAACTATGGCTACACCTTC.

V usage is TRBV5-5 and J usage is TRBJ2-5, with D hard to call. V was shortened by 1 base and J by 5 bases, with 12 bases between the two germline ends. This CDR3 region has 14 residues. CDR1 is SGHKS, CDR2 YYEKEE, per germline (reference sequence). CDR3 in DNA: TGTGCCAGCAGCTTGTCTTCCGAGGCGGAGACCCAGTACTTC. Translation: CASSLSSEAETQYF.